This record looks at one TCR beta chain sequence and its context. The CDR3 has 15 amino acids. J was trimmed by 1 base and V by 4 bases; bases with no gene match: 6. CDR1 and CDR2 (germline): SGHRS, YFSETQ. The source of the sample is a study of T cell responses to AZD1222 COVID-19 vaccine. Some clones are missing from TCRdb's copy, which holds only in-frame ones; the method was immunoSEQ multiplex PCR. The table shows 100,000 to 150,000 clones, with 90% occurring only once. The V and J genes are TRBV5-1 and TRBJ1-1; 8 bases fit TRBD1. Sequenced material: peripheral blood, taken on day 0 of AZD1222 vaccination. This clonotype was sampled from an adult in good health. The CDR3 here is CASSRWTGKNTEAFF. For the CDR3, the DNA is TGCGCCAGCAGCCGATGGACAGGGAAGAACACTGAAGCTTTCTTT. Supplemented by reference TRBV5-1 and TRBJ1-1, the full variable domain reads KAGVTQTPRYLIKTRGQQVTLSCSPISGHRSVSWYQQTPGQGLQFLFEYFSETQRNKGNFPGRFSGRQFSNSRSEMNVSTLELGDSALYLCASSRWTGKNTEAFFGQGTRLTVV.